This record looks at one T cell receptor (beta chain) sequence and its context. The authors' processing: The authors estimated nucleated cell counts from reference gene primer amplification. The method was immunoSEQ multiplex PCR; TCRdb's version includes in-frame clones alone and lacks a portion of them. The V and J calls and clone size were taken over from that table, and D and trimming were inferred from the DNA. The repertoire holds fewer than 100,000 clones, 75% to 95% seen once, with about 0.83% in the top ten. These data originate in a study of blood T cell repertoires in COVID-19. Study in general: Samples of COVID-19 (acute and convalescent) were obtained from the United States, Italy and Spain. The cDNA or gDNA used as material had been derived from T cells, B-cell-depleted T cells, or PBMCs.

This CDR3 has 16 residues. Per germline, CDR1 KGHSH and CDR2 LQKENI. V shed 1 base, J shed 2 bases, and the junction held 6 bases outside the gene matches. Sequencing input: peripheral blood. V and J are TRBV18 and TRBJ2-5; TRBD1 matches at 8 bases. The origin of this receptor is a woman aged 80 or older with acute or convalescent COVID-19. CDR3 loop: CASSPRLDRGQETQYF. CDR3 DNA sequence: TGTGCCAGCTCACCACGTCTCGACAGGGGTCAAGAGACCCAGTACTTC.